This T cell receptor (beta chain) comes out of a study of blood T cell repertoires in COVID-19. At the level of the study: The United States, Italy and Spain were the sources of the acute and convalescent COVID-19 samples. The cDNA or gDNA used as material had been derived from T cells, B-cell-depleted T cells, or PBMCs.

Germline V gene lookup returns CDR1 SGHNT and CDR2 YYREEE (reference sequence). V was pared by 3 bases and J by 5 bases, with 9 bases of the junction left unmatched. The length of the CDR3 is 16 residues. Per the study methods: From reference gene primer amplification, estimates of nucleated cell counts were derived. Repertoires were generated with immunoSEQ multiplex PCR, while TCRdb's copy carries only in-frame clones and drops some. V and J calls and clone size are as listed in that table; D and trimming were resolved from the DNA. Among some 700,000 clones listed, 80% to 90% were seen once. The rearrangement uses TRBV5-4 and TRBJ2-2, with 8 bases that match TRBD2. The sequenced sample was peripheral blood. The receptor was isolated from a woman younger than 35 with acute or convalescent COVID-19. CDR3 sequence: CASSYQRGPGTGELFF. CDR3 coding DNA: TGTGCCAGCAGCTACCAGCGGGGGCCGGGGACCGGGGAGCTGTTTTTT.